These 8 T cell receptor beta chains originate from one sample sequenced in a study of neoadjuvant anti-PD-1 for oral cavity cancer. The time point: after neoadjuvant nivolumab, at surgical resection. Sequencing used immunoSEQ multiplex PCR; TCRdb keeps in-frame clones, though not all of them. The sample comprises 35,000 to 40,000 clones, more than 35% of which are singletons, and roughly 16% rests with the top ten. Sequenced material: tumor tissue, taken after nivolumab (anti-PD-1) treatment. These receptors all stem from a person aged 40 to 85 with oral cavity squamous cell carcinoma.

The table lists this clone with a few counts. The chain is built from TRBV5-6 and TRBJ1-5; D uncertain. Germline lookup yields CDR1 SGHDT and CDR2 YYEEEE. Trimming shortened V by 1 base and J by 4 bases, and 15 bases separated the two germline ends. This CDR3 comprises 16 residues. The CDR3 DNA is TGTGCCAGCAGCTTGTATCAAGGGAGGATGAATCAGCCCCAGCATTTT. Amino acids: CASSLYQGRMNQPQHF.

The genes are TRBV5-1 and TRBJ1-2, with a weak D call TRBD1 (5 bases). Germline values: CDR1 SGHRS, CDR2 YFSETQ. The ends were cut back, 0 bases at V and 6 bases at J, with 12 bases in the middle. This CDR3 has 14 amino acids. The CDR3 spells CASSLDGQWDGYTF. The CDR3 nucleotides read TGCGCCAGCAGCTTGGACGGACAATGGGATGGCTACACCTTC. Full variable domain (rest looked up from reference TRBV5-1 and TRBJ1-2): KAGVTQTPRYLIKTRGQQVTLSCSPISGHRSVSWYQQTPGQGLQFLFEYFSETQRNKGNFPGRFSGRQFSNSRSEMNVSTLELGDSALYLCASSLDGQWDGYTFGSGTRLTVV.

The chain employs TRBV28 and TRBJ2-5; perhaps D is TRBD1 or TRBD2 (5 bases each). The V gene's germline CDR1 is MDHEN and CDR2 SYDVKM. The CDR3 runs to 16 residues. V lost 3 bases and J 5 bases, leaving 19 bases between the germline ends. Here the CDR3 DNA reads TGTGCCAGCAGTTTCCAGTCCGGCCGGGGCGGGGAGACCCAGTACTTC. This gives the protein CASSFQSGRGGETQYF.

The chain employs TRBV5-1 and TRBJ2-7; the D gene is possibly TRBD1 (5 bases). Germline V gene sequence: CDR1 SGHRS, CDR2 YFSETQ. Trimming shortened V by 1 base and J by 9 bases, and 14 bases separated the two germline ends. This CDR3 contains 13 residues. CDR3 sequence: CASSLSQGPSQYF. CDR3 bases: TGCGCCAGCAGCTTGAGCCAGGGTCCGTCGCAGTACTTC.

This clone showed up just a few times. The J gene is TRBJ1-2, the V gene TRBV6-5; D not certain. V lost 6 bases and J lost 0, with 8 bases in between. There are 13 residues in the CDR3. Germline V gives CDR1 MNHEY, CDR2 SVGAGI. The CDR3 reads CASSIQTNYGYTF. CDR3 bases: TGTGCCAGCAGCATACAGACTAACTATGGCTACACCTTC.

This clone was seen at least ten times. V usage is TRBV2 and J usage is TRBJ2-5; a weak D match, TRBD1 (6 bases). The CDR3 is made up of 13 amino acids. Germline CDR1 reads SNHLY; CDR2 reads FYNNEI. The ends were cut back, 4 bases at V and 1 base at J, with 7 bases in the middle. The CDR3 here is CASSVQGQETQYF. The CDR3 DNA reads as TGTGCCAGCAGTGTACAGGGCCAAGAGACCCAGTACTTC.

This clone was counted between two and nine times. The CDR3 region has the DNA TGTGCCAGCACGCTGGCCGGCTACGAGCAGTACTTC. Translating it yields CASTLAGYEQYF. This chain joins TRBV28 and TRBJ2-7; D uncertain. V lost 7 bases, J lost 3 bases, and 10 bases lay in between. Germline values: CDR1 MDHEN, CDR2 SYDVKM. This CDR3 is 12 amino acids long.

This sequence joins TRBV18 and TRBJ1-1; D is perhaps TRBD1 (6 bases). Germline V gene lookup returns CDR1 KGHSH and CDR2 LQKENI. V lost 3 bases and J lost 2, with 13 bases in between. The CDR3 consists of 15 residues. CDR3 in amino acids: CASSPGQGRNTEAFF. In nucleotides, the CDR3 is TGTGCCAGCTCACCGGGTCAGGGGCGAAACACTGAAGCTTTCTTT.